This T cell receptor beta chain was found in a study of identical twins. Using its own MiXCR run on the 5' RACE reads, TCRdb lists one record per CDR3 protein. The sample contains under 1 million distinct CDR3 sequences, approximately 13% of which appear only once. This CDR3 has 14 amino acids. Germline lookup yields CDR1 SNHLY and CDR2 FYNNEI. Trimming left V 10 bases short and J 1 base short, with 16 bases between. This sample also appeared in a second study, on yellow fever vaccine responses in identical twins.

The receptor's source is a woman aged 18-35 years in good health. This chain connects TRBV2 to TRBJ1-1, with D perhaps matching TRBD1 (5 bases). Sequencing input: PBMCs. The CDR3 loop reads CATQRMGPNTEAFF. The CDR3 DNA follows: TGTGCCACCCAAAGGATGGGACCGAACACTGAAGCTTTCTTT.